Each of the 8 T cell receptor beta chains below was sequenced from the same sample in a study of control samples from healthy donors and cancer patients. Sequencing was performed with immunoSEQ multiplex PCR; in TCRdb, only in-frame clones are kept and a portion is missing. Altogether 90,000 to 150,000 clones are present, around 87% being singletons, with the ten largest covering 9% to 13%. The specimen was blood. These receptors were taken from a man under 40 in good health.

Only one count was recorded for this clone. The V call is TRBV7-6, the J call TRBJ1-1; D is uncertain. CDR1 and CDR2 (germline): SGHVS, FNYEAQ. This CDR3 is 13 amino acids long. V gave up 1 base and J gave up 8 bases, with 11 bases separating them. The CDR3 DNA reads as TGTGCCAGCAGCTTAGGGGCCCCCGGGGAAGCTTTCTTT. As protein: CASSLGAPGEAFF.

This sequence joins TRBV10-2 and TRBJ2-7; D might be TRBD1 (6 bases). This CDR3 spans 15 amino acids. Germline V gives CDR1 WSHSY, CDR2 SAAADI. Trimming left V 4 bases short and J 0 bases short, with 13 bases between. The CDR3 bases are TGCGCCAGCAGTGGGGGGACATCGCACTCCTACGAGCAGTACTTC. It is translated as CASSGGTSHSYEQYF.

The rearrangement links TRBV11-2 to TRBJ1-4, with D maybe TRBD1 (6 bases). V was cut by 2 bases and J by 3 bases, with 13 bases left in between. CDR3 length: 16 residues. Germline V gene data show CDR1 as SGHAT and CDR2 as FQNNGV. The CDR3 here is CASSLSGASANEKLFF. In nucleotides, the CDR3 is TGTGCCAGCAGCTTATCAGGGGCATCGGCTAATGAAAAACTGTTTTTT.

Here the CDR3 reads CASSLVGPQNNEKLFF. The CDR3 nucleotides are TGCGCCAGCAGCTTGGTTGGTCCCCAGAATAATGAAAAACTGTTTTTT. This chain connects TRBV5-1 to TRBJ1-4; D is undetermined. Per germline, CDR1 SGHRS and CDR2 YFSETQ. V lost 0 bases and J 4 bases, leaving 13 bases between the germline ends. The CDR3 has 16 amino acids.

The CDR3 nucleotides read TGTGCCAGCAGCTTAGGAGACGAACAGCCCCAGCATTTT. Translated, it gives CASSLGDEQPQHF. This sequence joins TRBV7-2 and TRBJ1-5; no definite D call. Per germline, CDR1 SGHTA and CDR2 FQGNSA. This CDR3 has 13 amino acids. V lost 1 base and J lost 7, with 8 bases in between. Variable domain in full (rest from reference TRBV7-2 and TRBJ1-5): GAGVSQSPSNKVTEKGKDVELRCDPISGHTALYWYRQSLGQGLEFLIYFQGNSAPDKSGLPSDRFSAERTGGSVSTLTIQRTQQEDSAVYLCASSLGDEQPQHFGDGTRLSIL.

The J gene is TRBJ1-1, the V gene TRBV18; D is unresolved. Germline loops: CDR1 KGHSH, CDR2 LQKENI. The V end lost 6 bases, the J end lost 3 bases, and 17 bases lay between the germline ends. CDR3 length equals 15 residues. The CDR3 loop reads CASSLREARDTEAFF. CDR3 DNA sequence: TGTGCCAGCTCGTTAAGGGAGGCGCGGGACACTGAAGCTTTCTTT.

This clone has a handful of counts. The V gene is TRBV5-6, the J gene TRBJ2-1, with TRBD1 as a possible D gene (8 bases). V dropped 1 base and J dropped 5 bases, with 10 bases sitting between them. Germline CDR1 is SGHDT and CDR2 is YYEEEE. The CDR3 extends over 14 amino acids. The CDR3 loop reads CASSLTGGDNEQFF. Here the CDR3 DNA reads TGTGCCAGCAGCTTGACAGGGGGGGACAATGAGCAGTTCTTC. Variable domain in full (rest from reference TRBV5-6 and TRBJ2-1): DAGVTQSPTHLIKTRGQQVTLRCSPKSGHDTVSWYQQALGQGPQFIFQYYEEEERQRGNFPDRFSGHQFPNYSSELNVNALLLGDSALYLCASSLTGGDNEQFFGPGTRLTVL.

This clone came up a few times. This chain connects TRBV2 to TRBJ2-2; D unclear. Trimming removed 6 bases from V and 0 bases from J, with 8 bases in between. The CDR3 is 14 residues long. Per germline, CDR1 SNHLY and CDR2 FYNNEI. The CDR3 loop is CASRAGTNTGELFF. The CDR3 bases are TGTGCCAGCAGGGCCGGTACGAACACCGGGGAGCTGTTTTTT. Full variable domain (rest looked up from reference TRBV2 and TRBJ2-2): EPEVTQTPSHQVTQMGQEVILRCVPISNHLYFYWYRQILGQKVEFLVSFYNNEISEKSEIFDDQFSVERPDGSNFTLKIRSTKLEDSAMYFCASRAGTNTGELFFGEGSRLTVL.